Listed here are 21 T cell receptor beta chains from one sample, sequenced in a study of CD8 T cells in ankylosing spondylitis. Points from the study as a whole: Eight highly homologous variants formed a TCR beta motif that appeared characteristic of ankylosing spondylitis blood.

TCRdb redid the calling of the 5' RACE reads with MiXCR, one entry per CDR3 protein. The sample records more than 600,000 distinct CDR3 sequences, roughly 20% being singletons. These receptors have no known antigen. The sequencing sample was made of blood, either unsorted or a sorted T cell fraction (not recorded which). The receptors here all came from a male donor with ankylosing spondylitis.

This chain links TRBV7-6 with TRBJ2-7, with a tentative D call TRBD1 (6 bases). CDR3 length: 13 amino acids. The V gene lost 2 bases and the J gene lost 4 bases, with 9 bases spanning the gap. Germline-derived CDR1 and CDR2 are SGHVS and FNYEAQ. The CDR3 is CASSLYREYEQYF. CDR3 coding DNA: TGTGCCAGCAGCTTATACAGGGAGTACGAGCAGTACTTC. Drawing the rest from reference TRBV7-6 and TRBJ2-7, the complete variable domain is GAGVSQSPRYKVTKRGQDVALRCDPISGHVSLYWYRQALGQGPEFLTYFNYEAQQDKSGLPNDRFSAERPEGSISTLTIQRTEQRDSAMYRCASSLYREYEQYFGPGTRLTVT.

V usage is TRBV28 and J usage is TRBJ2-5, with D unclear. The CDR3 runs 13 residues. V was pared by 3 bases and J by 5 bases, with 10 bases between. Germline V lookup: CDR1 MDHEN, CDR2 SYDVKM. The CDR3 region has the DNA TGTGCCAGCAGTTTCCCCCCCGGGGAGACCCAGTACTTC. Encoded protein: CASSFPPGETQYF. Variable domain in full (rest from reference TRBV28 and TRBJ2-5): DVKVTQSSRYLVKRTGEKVFLECVQDMDHENMFWYRQDPGLGLRLIYFSYDVKMKEKGDIPEGYSVSREKKERFSLILESASTNQTSMYLCASSFPPGETQYFGPGTRLLVL.

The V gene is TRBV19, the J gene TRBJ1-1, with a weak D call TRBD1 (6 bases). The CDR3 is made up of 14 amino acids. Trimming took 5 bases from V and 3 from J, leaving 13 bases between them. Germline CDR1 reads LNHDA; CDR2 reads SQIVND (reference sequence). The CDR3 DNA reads TGTGCCAGTAGTCAGATGGGGGCGGACACTGAAGCTTTCTTT. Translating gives CASSQMGADTEAFF.

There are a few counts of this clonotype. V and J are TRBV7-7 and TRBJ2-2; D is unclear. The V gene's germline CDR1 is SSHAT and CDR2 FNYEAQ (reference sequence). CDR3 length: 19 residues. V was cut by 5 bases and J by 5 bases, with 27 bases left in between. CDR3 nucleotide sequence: TGTGCCAGCAGCCCCGCGGAGCTAGAGCTTACCTTGCCGACCGGGGAGCTGTTTTTT. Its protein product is CASSPAELELTLPTGELFF. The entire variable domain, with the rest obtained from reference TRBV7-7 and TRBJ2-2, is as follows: GAGVSQSPRYKVTKRGQDVTLRCDPISSHATLYWYQQALGQGPEFLTYFNYEAQPDKSGLPSDRFSAERPEGSISTLTIQRTEQRDSAMYRCASSPAELELTLPTGELFFGEGSRLTVL.

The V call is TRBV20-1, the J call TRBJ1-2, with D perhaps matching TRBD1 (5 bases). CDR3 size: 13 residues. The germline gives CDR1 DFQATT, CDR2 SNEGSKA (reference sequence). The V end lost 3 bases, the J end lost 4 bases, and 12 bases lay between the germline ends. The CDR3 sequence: CSASSGPPYGYTF. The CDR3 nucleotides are TGCAGTGCTAGTTCAGGGCCGCCCTATGGCTACACCTTC.

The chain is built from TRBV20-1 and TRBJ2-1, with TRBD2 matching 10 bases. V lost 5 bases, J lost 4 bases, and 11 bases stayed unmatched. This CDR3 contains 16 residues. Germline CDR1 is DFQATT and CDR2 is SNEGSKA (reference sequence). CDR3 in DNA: TGCAGTGCTTTGGGTTCGGGACTAGCGAATTACAATGAGCAGTTCTTC. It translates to CSALGSGLANYNEQFF.

DNA for the CDR3: TGCAGCGTTGTTTTGAACCTAGCGCAGAGCACAGATACGCAGTATTTT. It encodes CSVVLNLAQSTDTQYF. The rearrangement uses TRBV29-1 and TRBJ2-3, with D perhaps TRBD2 (6 bases). V lost 4 bases and J lost 0, with 17 bases in between. From germline, CDR1 is SQVTM and CDR2 ANQGSEA. The CDR3 consists of 16 residues.

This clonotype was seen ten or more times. CDR3 amino acids: CASSLAPRPVRGINEQFF. DNA of the CDR3: TGTGCCAGCAGTTTAGCGCCTAGGCCTGTTCGGGGGATAAATGAGCAGTTCTTC. V gene TRBV12-3 or TRBV12-4 combines with J gene TRBJ2-1; D may be TRBD2 (6 bases). This CDR3 is 18 amino acids long. V lost 0 bases and J 7 bases, leaving 22 bases between the germline ends.

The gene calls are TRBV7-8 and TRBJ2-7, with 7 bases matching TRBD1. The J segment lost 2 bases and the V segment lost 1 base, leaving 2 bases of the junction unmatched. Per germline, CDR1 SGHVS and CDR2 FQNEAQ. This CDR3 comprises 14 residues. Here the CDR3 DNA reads TGTGCCAGCAGCTTAGTAGACAGGGCCTACGAGCAGTACTTC. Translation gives CASSLVDRAYEQYF.

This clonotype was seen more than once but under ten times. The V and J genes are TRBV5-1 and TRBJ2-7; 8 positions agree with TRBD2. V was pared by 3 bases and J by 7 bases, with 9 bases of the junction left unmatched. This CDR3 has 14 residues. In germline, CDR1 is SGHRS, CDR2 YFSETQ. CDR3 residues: CASSSSGGSREQYF. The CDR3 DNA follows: TGCGCCAGCAGCTCCAGCGGGGGTTCGCGGGAGCAGTACTTC.

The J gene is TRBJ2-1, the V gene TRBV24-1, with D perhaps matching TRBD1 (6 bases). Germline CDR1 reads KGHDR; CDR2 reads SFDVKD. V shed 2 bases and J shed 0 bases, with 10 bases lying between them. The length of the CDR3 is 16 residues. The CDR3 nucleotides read TGTGCCACCAGTGATTCGAGGGGGAGCTCCTACAATGAGCAGTTCTTC. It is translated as CATSDSRGSSYNEQFF.

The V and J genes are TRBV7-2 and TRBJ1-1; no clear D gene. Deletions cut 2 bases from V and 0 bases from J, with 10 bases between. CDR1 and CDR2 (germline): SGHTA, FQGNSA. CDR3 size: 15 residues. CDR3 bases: TGTGCCAGCAGCTTACTGGGCCTCTTGAACACTGAAGCTTTCTTT. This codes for CASSLLGLLNTEAFF.

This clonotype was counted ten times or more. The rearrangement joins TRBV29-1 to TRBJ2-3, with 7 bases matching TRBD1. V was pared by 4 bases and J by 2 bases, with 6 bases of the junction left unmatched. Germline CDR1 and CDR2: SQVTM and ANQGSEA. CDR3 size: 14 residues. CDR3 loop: CSVGGQIDTDTQYF. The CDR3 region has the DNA TGCAGCGTTGGGGGACAGATAGACACAGATACGCAGTATTTT.

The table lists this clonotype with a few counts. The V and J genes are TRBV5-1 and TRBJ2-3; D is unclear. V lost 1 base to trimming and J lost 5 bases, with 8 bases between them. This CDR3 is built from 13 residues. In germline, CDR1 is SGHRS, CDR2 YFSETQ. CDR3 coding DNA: TGCGCCAGCAGCTTGACCCCGAGAGATACGCAGTATTTT. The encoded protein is CASSLTPRDTQYF.

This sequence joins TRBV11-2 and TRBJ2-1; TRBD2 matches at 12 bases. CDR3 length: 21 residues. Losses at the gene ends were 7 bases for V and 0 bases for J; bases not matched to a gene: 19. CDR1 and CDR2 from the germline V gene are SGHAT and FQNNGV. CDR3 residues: CASTNRMKTSGSGSSYNEQFF. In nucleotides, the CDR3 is TGTGCCAGCACCAATAGAATGAAGACTAGCGGGAGTGGGAGCTCCTACAATGAGCAGTTCTTC.

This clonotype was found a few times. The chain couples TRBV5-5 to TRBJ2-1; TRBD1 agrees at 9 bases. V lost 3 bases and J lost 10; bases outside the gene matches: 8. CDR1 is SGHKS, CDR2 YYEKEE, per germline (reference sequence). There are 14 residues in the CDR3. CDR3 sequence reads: CASSSRDRAIEQFF. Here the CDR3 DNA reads TGTGCCAGCAGCTCCCGGGACAGGGCTATCGAGCAGTTCTTC.

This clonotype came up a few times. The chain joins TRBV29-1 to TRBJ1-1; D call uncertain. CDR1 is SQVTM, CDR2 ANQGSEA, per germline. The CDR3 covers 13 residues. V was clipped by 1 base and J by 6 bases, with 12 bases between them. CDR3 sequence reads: CSVEGLSVSEAFF. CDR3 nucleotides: TGCAGCGTTGAAGGCTTATCGGTCTCTGAAGCTTTCTTT. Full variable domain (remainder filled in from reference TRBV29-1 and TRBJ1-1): SAVISQKPSRDICQRGTSLTIQCQVDSQVTMMFWYRQQPGQSLTLIATANQGSEATYESGFVIDKFPISRPNLTFSTLTVSNMSPEDSSIYLCSVEGLSVSEAFFGQGTRLTVV.

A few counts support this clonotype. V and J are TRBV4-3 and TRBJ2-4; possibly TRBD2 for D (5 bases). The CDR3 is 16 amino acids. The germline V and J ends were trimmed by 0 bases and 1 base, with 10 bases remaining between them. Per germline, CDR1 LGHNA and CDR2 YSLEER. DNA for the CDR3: TGCGCCAGCAGCCAAGATGTCGGGAACGCCAAAAACATTCAGTACTTC. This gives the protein CASSQDVGNAKNIQYF.

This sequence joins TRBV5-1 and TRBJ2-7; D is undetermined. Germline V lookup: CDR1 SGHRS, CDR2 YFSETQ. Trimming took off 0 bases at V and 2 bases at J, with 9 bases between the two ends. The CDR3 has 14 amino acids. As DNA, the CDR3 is TGCGCCAGCAGCTTGGAGGCCAGGACCTACGAGCAGTACTTC. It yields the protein CASSLEARTYEQYF.

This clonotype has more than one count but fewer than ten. In DNA, the CDR3 is TGCAGTGCGCCAGATAGGGTAGCGGGGCGCACAGATACGCAGTATTTT. As protein: CSAPDRVAGRTDTQYF. The V call is TRBV20-1, the J call TRBJ2-3, with 8 bases identical to TRBD2. V gave up 6 bases and J gave up 1 base; unmatched junction bases: 12. CDR3 length: 16 residues. The germline CDR1 and CDR2 sequences are DFQATT and SNEGSKA (reference sequence).

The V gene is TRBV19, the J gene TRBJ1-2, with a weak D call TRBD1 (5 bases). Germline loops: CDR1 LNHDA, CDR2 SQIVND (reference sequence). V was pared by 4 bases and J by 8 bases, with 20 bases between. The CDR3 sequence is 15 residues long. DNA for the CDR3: TGTGCCAGTAGTACGTCCGGCGGGGCACCCCGGGGCTACACCTTC. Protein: CASSTSGGAPRGYTF.